The clone carrying this TCR beta chain has ten or more counts. Its antigen is not known. This entry is derived from a study of T-cell reconstitution after alpha-beta-depleted transplantation in children. Per germline, CDR1 SGHRS and CDR2 YFSETQ. CDR3 length: 17 amino acids. V shed 0 bases and J shed 1 base, with 14 bases lying between them. Using unique molecular identifiers, the investigators prepared the TCRbeta library. Each CDR3 protein gets one entry after TCRdb re-called the PCR reads with MiXCR. The sample includes about 830,000 distinct CDR3 sequences, around 17% of them seen just once. Overall study findings and caveats: Approximately two months post-transplant, alpha-beta T cells reportedly originated from several hundred expanded graft clones. The high TCRbeta diversity at day 60 in some patients came from surviving recipient T cells and thymic progenitors. Hyperexpanded clones declined; after one year, newly produced T cells mostly supplied diversity.

The chain has TRBV5-1 and TRBJ1-5, with D unresolved. The sample was PBMCs, mostly from graft donor cells, taken 360 days after TCRalphabeta/CD19-depleted stem cell transplant. The TCR sequence derives from a male patient under 18 who had a stem cell transplant for acute lymphoblastic leukemia, so the T cells may come from the graft donor. The CDR3 here is CASSLEPRGISNQPQHF. In DNA, the CDR3 is TGCGCCAGCAGCTTGGAACCTCGAGGTATCAGCAATCAGCCCCAGCATTTT.